This T cell receptor beta chain was captured in a study of blood T cells in healthy people across ages. Next came a second PCR, run for about 7 to 12 cycles, which used a sample-barcoded 5' primer along with a J-beta primer mix. TCRdb itself ran the 5' RACE reads through MiXCR, one entry per CDR3 protein. The repertoire consists of 2 million or so distinct CDR3 sequences, with roughly 50% occurring once and the leading ten covering roughly 2%. Study-wide results and limits: Age advanced and TCR beta diversity per million T cells fell, roughly linearly.

The V gene lost 5 bases and the J gene lost 6 bases, with 21 bases spanning the gap. This CDR3 has 16 residues. Per germline, CDR1 SGHTA and CDR2 FQGNSA. Turning to this clonotype: Its cognate antigen is unknown.

The genes are TRBV7-2 and TRBJ2-3; TRBD2 is a possible D gene (6 bases). The specimen was blood. The origin of this receptor is a woman aged 40 to 50 in good health. CDR3 coding DNA: TGTGCCAGCAGCCTCGGGGGTGGGGCGTTCCGGGATACGCAGTATTTT. Translating it yields CASSLGGGAFRDTQYF.